This is a list of T cell receptor beta chains from one sample in a study of cytomegalovirus exposure and HLA in healthy donors. Sequencing used immunoSEQ multiplex PCR; TCRdb keeps in-frame clones, though not all of them. This sample carries 100,000 to 150,000 clones, 75% to 90% of them seen once, and the ten largest clones take roughly 2%. Sequencing input: PBMCs. The receptors were sampled from a woman under 30 in good health and CMV-seronegative. Both conserved end residues are part of each CDR3. A D gene is named only where the DNA matches it firmly. Expanded clones get a size class; other rows say once, few or many, or leave the size out.

D,V,J,size,DNA,CDR3
NA,TRBV9,TRBJ2-5,NA,TGTGCCAGCAGCGTAGCTACATCAGGGTTCGAGACCCAGTACTTC,CASSVATSGFETQYF
TRBD1,TRBV6-5,TRBJ2-7,few,TGTGCCAGCAGTTACGGACAGGACAGCTCCTACGAGCAGTACTTC,CASSYGQDSSYEQYF
TRBD1,TRBV5-4,TRBJ2-7,NA,TGTGCCAGCAGCCAGGGGGGCCTAGGAGGACAGGGGCGCGAGCAGTACTTC,CASSQGGLGGQGREQYF
NA,TRBV19,TRBJ1-2,NA,TGTGCCAGTAGTCCGACTCAGGGTCTCAGCGGCTACACCTTC,CASSPTQGLSGYTF
NA,TRBV11-2,TRBJ2-7,NA,TGTGCCAGCAGACTCGACAGCTACGAGCAGTACTTC,CASRLDSYEQYF
TRBD2,TRBV9,TRBJ2-1,NA,TGTGCCAGCAGCGTCTCGGGACTAGCGGCAAATGAGCAGTTCTTC,CASSVSGLAANEQFF
NA,TRBV9,TRBJ2-2,NA,TGTGCCAGCAGCCCCCGGTCTAGCAACACCGGGGAGCTGTTTTTT,CASSPRSSNTGELFF
TRBD1,TRBV18,TRBJ2-1,NA,TGTGCCAGCTCAGATCTCACAGGGGCTGAGCAGTTCTTC,CASSDLTGAEQFF
NA,TRBV2,TRBJ1-5,few,TGTGCCAGCAGCCCCGACAGGAACGATCAGCCCCAGCATTTT,CASSPDRNDQPQHF
NA,TRBV19,TRBJ2-1,NA,TGTGCCAGTAGTATAGTTCCGCGGTCACGCTCCTACAATGAGCAGTTCTTC,CASSIVPRSRSYNEQFF
TRBD2,TRBV5-1,TRBJ2-1,NA,TGCGCCAGCAGCTGGAGCGGGAATCCCTCCTACAATGAGCAGTTCTTC,CASSWSGNPSYNEQFF
NA,TRBV4-1,TRBJ2-3,NA,TGCGCCAGCAGACTAGTAGGGGGTACAGATACGCAGTATTTT,CASRLVGGTDTQYF
TRBD1,TRBV5-6,TRBJ1-5,NA,TGTGCCAGCAGCTTCGGGACAGAGGGAAATCAGCCCCAGCATTTT,CASSFGTEGNQPQHF
NA,TRBV15,TRBJ2-2,few,TGTGCCACCAGCAGAGATAGGGGCACCGGGGAGCTGTTTTTT,CATSRDRGTGELFF
NA,TRBV5-1,TRBJ1-1,NA,TGCGCCAGCCGAGGTTTGACGGTGAACACTGAAGCTTTCTTT,CASRGLTVNTEAFF
TRBD2,TRBV19,TRBJ2-3,few,TGTGCCACCAGGGCGGGAGGTAGCACAGATACGCAGTATTTT,CATRAGGSTDTQYF
TRBD1,TRBV7-6,TRBJ2-1,once,TGTGCCAGCAGCTTAATGGGGACAGGGTACAATGAGCAGTTCTTC,CASSLMGTGYNEQFF
NA,TRBV5-1,TRBJ1-3,NA,TGCGCCAGCAGCTTGGACACCTCTGGAAACACCATATATTTT,CASSLDTSGNTIYF
TRBD1,TRBV9,TRBJ1-2,once,TGTGCCAGCAGCGTAGACGGGACAGGTGACTATGGCTACACCTTC,CASSVDGTGDYGYTF
NA,TRBV6-1,TRBJ2-5,NA,TGTGCCAGCAGTATACAGGGATGGGGCGGCGAGACCCAGTACTTC,CASSIQGWGGETQYF
NA,TRBV5-1,TRBJ1-1,NA,TGCGCCAGCACCCAAAATGGCATGAACACTGAAGCTTTCTTT,CASTQNGMNTEAFF
NA,TRBV2,TRBJ1-1,once,TGTGCCAGCACTCCCCGGGCGGGGAACACTGAAGCTTTCTTT,CASTPRAGNTEAFF
NA,TRBV7-6,TRBJ2-3,NA,TGTGCCAGCTGCCCGGGTCCCCCCCCAGATACGCAGTATTTT,CASCPGPPPDTQYF
NA,TRBV9,TRBJ2-2,NA,TGTGCCAGCAGCGTCGTCAGGGACAACCCCGGGGAGCTGTTTTTT,CASSVVRDNPGELFF
TRBD1,TRBV29-1,TRBJ2-3,NA,TGCAGCGCCGCCGGGACAGGATCCACAGATACGCAGTATTTT,CSAAGTGSTDTQYF
NA,TRBV5-1,TRBJ1-4,NA,TGCGCCAGCAGCTTGGCCCAGGGCGGCAAACTGTTTTTT,CASSLAQGGKLFF
TRBD2,TRBV4-1,TRBJ2-3,NA,TGCGCCAGCAGCCGACAGCGGGGGACCACAGATACGCAGTATTTT,CASSRQRGTTDTQYF
NA,TRBV7-6,TRBJ1-2,NA,TGTGCCAGCAGCTTATCGGGGGGTCCTGGCTACACCTTC,CASSLSGGPGYTF
NA,TRBV9,TRBJ1-3,NA,TGTGCCAGCAGCGTACAGACGAAGGTCGAAGGAGGTGGAAACACCATATATTTT,CASSVQTKVEGGGNTIYF
TRBD2,TRBV9,TRBJ2-5,NA,TGTGCCAGCAGCGTGTCGGGGGCTAGCGGGAGGGCGAAGGAGACCCAGTACTTC,CASSVSGASGRAKETQYF
NA,TRBV7-9,TRBJ1-1,NA,TGTGCCAGCAGCACGATCGAGGACGCGGGAGCTTTCTTT,CASSTIEDAGAFF
TRBD2,TRBV5-1,TRBJ2-7,NA,TGCGCCAGCAGCTCCTTAGCGGGAGCCTACGAGCAGTACTTC,CASSSLAGAYEQYF
NA,TRBV4-1,TRBJ2-7,NA,TGCGCCAGCAGCCCCCCGGCGGTTGGTAGCGGACCCTACGAGCAGTACTTC,CASSPPAVGSGPYEQYF
TRBD1,TRBV15,TRBJ1-1,NA,TGTGCCACCAGCAGAGATCAGGGGGCTGCGTCTGAAGCTTTCTTT,CATSRDQGAASEAFF
TRBD2,TRBV5-1,TRBJ2-2,NA,TGCGCCAGCAGCTTGATGCTAGCGGGAACCGGGGAGCTGTTTTTT,CASSLMLAGTGELFF
TRBD1,TRBV4-1,TRBJ2-7,NA,TGCGCCAGCAGCCAAGATCGACAGGGGATGTACGAGCAGTACTTC,CASSQDRQGMYEQYF
NA,TRBV28,TRBJ1-1,NA,TGTGCCAGCAGCCCAAGGGGTGGGAACACTGAAGCTTTCTTT,CASSPRGGNTEAFF
TRBD2,TRBV29-1,TRBJ2-2,NA,TGCAGCGTTGAAGGACTAGCGGGAGTACCCACCGGGGAGCTGTTTTTT,CSVEGLAGVPTGELFF
TRBD1,TRBV19,TRBJ2-7,few,TGTGCCAGTAGTATAGGGACAGGGAGCTACGAGCAGTACTTC,CASSIGTGSYEQYF
NA,TRBV21-1,TRBJ2-7,NA,TGTGCCAGCAGCAATACATCCTACGAGCAGTACTTC,CASSNTSYEQYF
NA,TRBV19,TRBJ2-2,NA,TGTGCCAGTAGTATAGGGTACGCGGGAAAGGGGACCGGGGAGCTGTTTTTT,CASSIGYAGKGTGELFF